The source of this T cell receptor (beta chain) is a study of neoadjuvant nivolumab and ipilimumab in lung cancer. Broader study findings: Only a single major-pathologic-response sample was available for clonality analysis. Blood richness before therapy tracked richness in tumors resected after neoadjuvant therapy. Compared with tumor-adjacent uninvolved lung, resected tumors showed greater richness and clonality.

For this clone: Its specificity is not known.

The method was immunoSEQ multiplex PCR; TCRdb's version includes in-frame clones alone and lacks a portion of them. The sample lists more than 3,000 clones, 88% occurring once. The V gene lost 4 bases and the J gene lost 10 bases, with 13 bases spanning the gap. This CDR3 region has 11 residues. Germline V gives CDR1 SQVTM, CDR2 ANQGSEA. The genes are TRBV29-1 and TRBJ1-1; no clear D gene. The specimen was tumor tissue, collected after neoadjuvant nivolumab, alone or with ipilimumab, at or shortly before surgery. The receptor was isolated from an adult with non-small cell lung cancer. CDR3 bases: TGCAGCGTTGCACGCGGGGATAGAGCTTTCTTT. This sequence encodes CSVARGDRAFF.